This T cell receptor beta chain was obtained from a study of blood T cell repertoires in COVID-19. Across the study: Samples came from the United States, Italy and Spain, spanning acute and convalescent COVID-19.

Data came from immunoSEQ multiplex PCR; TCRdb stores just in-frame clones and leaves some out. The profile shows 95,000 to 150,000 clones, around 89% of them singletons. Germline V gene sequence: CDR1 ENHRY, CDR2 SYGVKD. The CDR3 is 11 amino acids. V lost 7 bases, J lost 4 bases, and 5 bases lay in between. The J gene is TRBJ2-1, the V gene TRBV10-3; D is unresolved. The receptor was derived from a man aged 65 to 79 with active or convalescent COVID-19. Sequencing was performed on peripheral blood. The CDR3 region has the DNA TGTGCCATCAACCGGTACAATGAGCAGTTCTTC. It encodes CAINRYNEQFF.